This TCR beta chain was sequenced for a study of T cells in Graves' hyperthyroidism and ophthalmopathy. About the study: Sampling of peripheral blood happened at initial diagnosis, prior to any treatment. Whole-study findings and limits: Among thyroid clonotypes expanded above 0.001, most also appeared in blood. The model foresaw ophthalmopathy a median around seven months prior to onset.

This clonotype occurred once. Its antigen remains unknown. Fresh peripheral blood, 10 ml, yielded the PBMCs. RNA transcripts served as the template for amplifying TCR beta CDR3 regions. Researchers ran a first-round RT-PCR on the TCR CDR3 using the HTBI primer set. MiXCR, applied by TCRdb to the multiplex PCR reads, yields one record per CDR3 protein. The sample records about 350,000 distinct CDR3 sequences, approximately 20% being singletons. This receptor was obtained from a woman younger than 30 with Graves' hyperthyroidism. The material sequenced was blood.

DNA for the CDR3: TGCAGTGCACCCCCGGGTTTGAACACTGAAGCTTTCTTT. This codes for CSAPPGLNTEAFF. The chain is built from TRBV20-1 and TRBJ1-1; D ambiguous. Germline V lookup: CDR1 DFQATT, CDR2 SNEGSKA (reference sequence). The CDR3 covers 13 residues. V lost 6 bases, J lost 0 bases, and 11 bases lay in between.